This entry concerns a single TCR beta chain. This sample stems from a study of control samples from healthy donors and cancer patients. Measured with immunoSEQ multiplex PCR; TCRdb has only the in-frame clones, and not every one. The table shows a few hundred thousand clones, with roughly 90% occurring only once. CDR3 size: 11 residues. Germline V gene lookup returns CDR1 GTSNPN and CDR2 SVGIG (reference sequence). Trimming removed 4 bases from V and 0 bases from J, with 3 bases in between. Sequencing input: PBMCs. The receptor's source is a man between 35 and 55 years old with head and neck cancer. The genes are TRBV30 and TRBJ1-2; D gene ambiguous. CDR3 nucleotides: TGTGCCTGGACAGCTAACTATGGCTACACCTTC. It yields the protein CAWTANYGYTF.